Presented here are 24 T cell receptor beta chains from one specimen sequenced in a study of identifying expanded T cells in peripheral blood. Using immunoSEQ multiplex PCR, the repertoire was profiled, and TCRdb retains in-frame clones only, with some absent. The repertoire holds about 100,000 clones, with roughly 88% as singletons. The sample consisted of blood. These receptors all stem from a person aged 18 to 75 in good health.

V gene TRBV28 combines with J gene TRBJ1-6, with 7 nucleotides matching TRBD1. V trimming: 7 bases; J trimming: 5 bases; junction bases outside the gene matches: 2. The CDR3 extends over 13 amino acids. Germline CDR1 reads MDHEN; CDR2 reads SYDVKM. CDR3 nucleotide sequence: TGTGCCAGCAAGACAGGGAATAATTCACCCCTCCACTTT. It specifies CASKTGNNSPLHF. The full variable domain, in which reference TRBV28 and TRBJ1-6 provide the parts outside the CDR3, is DVKVTQSSRYLVKRTGEKVFLECVQDMDHENMFWYRQDPGLGLRLIYFSYDVKMKEKGDIPEGYSVSREKKERFSLILESASTNQTSMYLCASKTGNNSPLHFGNGTRLTVT.

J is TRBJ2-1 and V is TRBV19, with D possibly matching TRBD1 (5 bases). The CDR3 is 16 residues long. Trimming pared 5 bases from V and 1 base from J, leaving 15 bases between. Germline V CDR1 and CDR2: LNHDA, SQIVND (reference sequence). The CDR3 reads CASSQTDRVSYNEQFF. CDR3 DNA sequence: TGTGCCAGTAGTCAGACCGACAGAGTTTCCTACAATGAGCAGTTCTTC.

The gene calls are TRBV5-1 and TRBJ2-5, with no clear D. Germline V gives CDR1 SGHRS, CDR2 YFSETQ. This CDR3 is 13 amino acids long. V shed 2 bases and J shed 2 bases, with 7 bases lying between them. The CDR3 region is CASSLGLQETQYF. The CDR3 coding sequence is TGCGCCAGCAGCTTAGGCCTTCAAGAGACCCAGTACTTC.

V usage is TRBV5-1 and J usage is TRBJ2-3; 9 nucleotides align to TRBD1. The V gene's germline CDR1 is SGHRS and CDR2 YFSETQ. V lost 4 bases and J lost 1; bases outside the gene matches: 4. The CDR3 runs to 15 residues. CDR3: CASSDRGFGTDTQYF. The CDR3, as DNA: TGCGCCAGCAGCGACAGGGGGTTTGGCACAGATACGCAGTATTTT.

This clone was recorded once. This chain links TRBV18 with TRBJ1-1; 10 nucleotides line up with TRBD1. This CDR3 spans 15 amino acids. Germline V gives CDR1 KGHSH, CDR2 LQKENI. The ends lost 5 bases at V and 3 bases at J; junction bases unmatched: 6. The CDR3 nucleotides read TGTGCCAGCTCAACGATGGGACAGGGGTACACTGAAGCTTTCTTT. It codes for CASSTMGQGYTEAFF.

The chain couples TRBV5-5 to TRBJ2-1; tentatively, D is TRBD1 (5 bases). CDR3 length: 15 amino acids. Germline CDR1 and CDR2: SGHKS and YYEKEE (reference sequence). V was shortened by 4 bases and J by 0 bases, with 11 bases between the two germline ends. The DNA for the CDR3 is TGTGCCAGCAGCGAGGCAGGGCTCTCCTACAATGAGCAGTTCTTC. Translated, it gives CASSEAGLSYNEQFF. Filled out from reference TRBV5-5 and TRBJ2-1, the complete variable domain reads DAGVTQSPTHLIKTRGQQVTLRCSPISGHKSVSWYQQVLGQGPQFIFQYYEKEERGRGNFPDRFSARQFPNYSSELNVNALLLGDSALYLCASSEAGLSYNEQFFGPGTRLTVL.

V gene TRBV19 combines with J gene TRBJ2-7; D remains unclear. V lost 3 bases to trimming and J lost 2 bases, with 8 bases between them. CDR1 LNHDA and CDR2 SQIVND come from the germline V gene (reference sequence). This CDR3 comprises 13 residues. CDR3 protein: CASSIKAAYEQYF. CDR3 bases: TGTGCCAGTAGTATCAAGGCCGCCTACGAGCAGTACTTC. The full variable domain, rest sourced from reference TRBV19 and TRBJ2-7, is DGGITQSPKYLFRKEGQNVTLSCEQNLNHDAMYWYRQDPGQGLRLIYYSQIVNDFQKGDIAEGYSVSREKKESFPLTVTSAQKNPTAFYLCASSIKAAYEQYFGPGTRLTVT.

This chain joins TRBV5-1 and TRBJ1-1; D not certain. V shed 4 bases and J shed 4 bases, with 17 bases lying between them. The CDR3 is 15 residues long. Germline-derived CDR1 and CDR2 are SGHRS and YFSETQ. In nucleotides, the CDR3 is TGCGCCAGCAGCCCAACCCAGAGCATGTGCACTGAAGCTTTCTTT. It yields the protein CASSPTQSMCTEAFF.

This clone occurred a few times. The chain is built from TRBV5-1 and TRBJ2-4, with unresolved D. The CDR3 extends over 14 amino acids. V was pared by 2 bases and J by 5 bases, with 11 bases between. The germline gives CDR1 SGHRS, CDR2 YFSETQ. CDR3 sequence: CASSLNSGENIQYF. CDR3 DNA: TGCGCCAGCAGCTTAAATTCGGGCGAAAACATTCAGTACTTC. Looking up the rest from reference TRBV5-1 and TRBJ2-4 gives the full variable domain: KAGVTQTPRYLIKTRGQQVTLSCSPISGHRSVSWYQQTPGQGLQFLFEYFSETQRNKGNFPGRFSGRQFSNSRSEMNVSTLELGDSALYLCASSLNSGENIQYFGAGTRLSVL.

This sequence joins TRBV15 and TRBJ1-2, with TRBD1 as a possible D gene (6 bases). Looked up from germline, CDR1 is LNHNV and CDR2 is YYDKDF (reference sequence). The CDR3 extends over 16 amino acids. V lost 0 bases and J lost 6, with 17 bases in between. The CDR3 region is CATSRDYIGGADGYTF. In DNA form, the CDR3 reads TGTGCCACCAGCAGAGACTATATAGGGGGGGCGGATGGCTACACCTTC. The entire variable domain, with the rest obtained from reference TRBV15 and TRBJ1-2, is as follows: DAMVIQNPRYQVTQFGKPVTLSCSQTLNHNVMYWYQQKSSQAPKLLFHYYDKDFNNEADTPDNFQSRRPNTSFCFLDIRSPGLGDTAMYLCATSRDYIGGADGYTFGSGTRLTVV.

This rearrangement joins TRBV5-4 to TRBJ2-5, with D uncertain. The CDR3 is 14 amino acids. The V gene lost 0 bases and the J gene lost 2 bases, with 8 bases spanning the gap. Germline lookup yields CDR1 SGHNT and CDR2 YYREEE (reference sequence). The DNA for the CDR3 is TGTGCCAGCAGCTTGGTGAACAGACAAGAGACCCAGTACTTC. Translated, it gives CASSLVNRQETQYF.

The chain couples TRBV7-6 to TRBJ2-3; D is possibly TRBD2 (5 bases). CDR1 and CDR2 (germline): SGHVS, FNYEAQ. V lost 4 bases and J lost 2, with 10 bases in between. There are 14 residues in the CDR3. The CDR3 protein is CASSSDGVTDTQYF. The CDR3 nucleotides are TGTGCCAGCAGCTCGGACGGGGTCACAGATACGCAGTATTTT.

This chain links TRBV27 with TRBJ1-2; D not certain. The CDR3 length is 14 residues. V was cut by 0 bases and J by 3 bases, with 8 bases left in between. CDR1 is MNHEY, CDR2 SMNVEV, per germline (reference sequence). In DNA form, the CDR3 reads TGTGCCAGCAGTTTATCAAAGGGAGACTATGGCTACACCTTC. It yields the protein CASSLSKGDYGYTF.

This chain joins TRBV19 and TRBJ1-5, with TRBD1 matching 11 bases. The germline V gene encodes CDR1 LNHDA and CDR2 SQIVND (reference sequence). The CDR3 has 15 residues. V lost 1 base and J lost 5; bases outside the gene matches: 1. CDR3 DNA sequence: TGTGCCAGTAGTATAGTGGGACAGGGGGATCAGCCCCAGCATTTT. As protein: CASSIVGQGDQPQHF.

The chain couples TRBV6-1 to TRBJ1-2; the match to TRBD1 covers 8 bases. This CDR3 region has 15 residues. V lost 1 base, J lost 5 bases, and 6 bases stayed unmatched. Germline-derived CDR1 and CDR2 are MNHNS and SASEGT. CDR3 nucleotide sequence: TGTGCCAGCAGTGAAGGGTGGACAGGGTCTTATGGCTACACCTTC. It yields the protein CASSEGWTGSYGYTF.

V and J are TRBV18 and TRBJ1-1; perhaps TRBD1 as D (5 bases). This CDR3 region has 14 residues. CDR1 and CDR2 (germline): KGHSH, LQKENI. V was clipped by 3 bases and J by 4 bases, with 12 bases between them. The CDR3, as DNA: TGTGCCAGCTCACCGCAGGGTAAAGCCACTGAAGCTTTCTTT. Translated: CASSPQGKATEAFF. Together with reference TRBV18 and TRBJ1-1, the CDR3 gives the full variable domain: NAGVMQNPRHLVRRRGQEARLRCSPMKGHSHVYWYRQLPEEGLKFMVYLQKENIIDESGMPKERFSAEFPKEGPSILRIQQVVRGDSAAYFCASSPQGKATEAFFGQGTRLTVV.

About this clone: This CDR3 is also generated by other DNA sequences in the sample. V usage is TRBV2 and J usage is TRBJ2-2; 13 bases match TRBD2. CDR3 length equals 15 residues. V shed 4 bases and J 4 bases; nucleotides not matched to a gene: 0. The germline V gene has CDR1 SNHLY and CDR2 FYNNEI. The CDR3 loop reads CASSGTSGSTGELFF. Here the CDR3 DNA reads TGTGCCAGCAGTGGGACTAGCGGGAGCACCGGGGAGCTGTTTTTT.

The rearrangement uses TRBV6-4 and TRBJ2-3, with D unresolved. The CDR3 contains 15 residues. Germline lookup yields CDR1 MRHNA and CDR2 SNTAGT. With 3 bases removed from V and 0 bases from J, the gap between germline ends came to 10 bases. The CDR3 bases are TGTGCCAGCAGTGAGGGGTATTCTAGCACAGATACGCAGTATTTT. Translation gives CASSEGYSSTDTQYF.

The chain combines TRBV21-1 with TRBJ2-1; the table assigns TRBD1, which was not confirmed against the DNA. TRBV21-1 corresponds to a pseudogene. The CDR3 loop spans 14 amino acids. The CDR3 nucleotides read TGTGCCAGCAGCAAAGTTGGTCAGTTTAATGAGCAGTTCTTC. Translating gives CASSKVGQFNEQFF.

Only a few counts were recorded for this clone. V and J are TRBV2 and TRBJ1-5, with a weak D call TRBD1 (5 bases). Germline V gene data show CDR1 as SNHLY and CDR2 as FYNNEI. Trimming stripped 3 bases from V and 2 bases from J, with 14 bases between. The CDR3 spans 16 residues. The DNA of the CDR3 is TGTGCCAGCAGTGAGGGCCCAGGGCGGGGCAATCAGCCCCAGCATTTT. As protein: CASSEGPGRGNQPQHF.

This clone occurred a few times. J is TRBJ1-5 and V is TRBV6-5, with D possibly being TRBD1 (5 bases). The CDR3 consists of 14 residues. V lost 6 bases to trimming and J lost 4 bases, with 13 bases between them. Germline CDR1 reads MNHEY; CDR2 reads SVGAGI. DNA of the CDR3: TGTGCCAGCAGCCCAGGGTCTCCAAATCAGCCCCAGCATTTT. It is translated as CASSPGSPNQPQHF.

Here the CDR3 reads CASSYRGSYNYGYTF. CDR3 nucleotide sequence: TGTGCCAGCAGTTACCGGGGCAGCTATAACTATGGCTACACCTTC. The chain has TRBV6-6 and TRBJ1-2; tentative D call: TRBD1 (5 bases). The CDR3 consists of 15 residues. V lost 2 bases and J lost 1, with 11 bases in between. CDR1 and CDR2 from the germline V gene are MNHNY and SVGAGI (reference sequence).

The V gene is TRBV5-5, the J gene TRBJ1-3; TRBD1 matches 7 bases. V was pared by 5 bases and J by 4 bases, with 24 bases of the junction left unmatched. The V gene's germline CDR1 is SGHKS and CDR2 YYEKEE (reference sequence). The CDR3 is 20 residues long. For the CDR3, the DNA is TGTGCCAGCAGTCACTCTAGGGGGCTGGAAGCGTTTAAGTGGGGAAACACCATATATTTT. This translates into CASSHSRGLEAFKWGNTIYF.

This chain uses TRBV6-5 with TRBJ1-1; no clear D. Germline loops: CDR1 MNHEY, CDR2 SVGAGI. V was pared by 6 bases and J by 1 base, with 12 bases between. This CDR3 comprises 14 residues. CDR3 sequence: CASRSDPRNTEAFF. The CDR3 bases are TGTGCCAGCAGGTCGGACCCTCGGAACACTGAAGCTTTCTTT.